The 19 T cell receptor beta chains presented below share a single source sample, sequenced in a study of graft-versus-host responses after intestinal transplantation. Libraries were prepared by immunoSEQ multiplex PCR; TCRdb keeps only in-frame clonotypes and omits some of them. Of approximately 20,000 clones in the sample, almost 95% were seen once. The sample in question was PBMCs, obtained about 37 weeks after intestinal transplant. The receptors stem from a human patient who received an intestinal transplant, so some T cells may come from the graft donor.

V is TRBV6-1 and J is TRBJ1-1; D possibly corresponds to TRBD1 (6 bases). Germline lookup yields CDR1 MNHNS and CDR2 SASEGT. Trimming took off 4 bases at V and 5 bases at J, with 14 bases between the two ends. CDR3 length: 14 amino acids. As DNA, the CDR3 is TGTGCCAGCAGTGCATCGCAGGGGAAAACTGAAGCTTTCTTT. It specifies CASSASQGKTEAFF.

The chain joins TRBV30 to TRBJ2-1; 8 bases are a match to TRBD2. CDR3 length equals 12 residues. V was pared by 2 bases and J by 8 bases, with 2 bases of the junction left unmatched. Germline V gene data show CDR1 as GTSNPN and CDR2 as SVGIG (reference sequence). CDR3 coding DNA: TGTGCCTGGAGTCCGGGACTAGATGAGCAGTTCTTC. This translates into CAWSPGLDEQFF.

This sequence joins TRBV2 and TRBJ1-4; the match to TRBD1 covers 8 bases. CDR3 length equals 16 residues. V was pared by 7 bases and J by 11 bases, with 18 bases of the junction left unmatched. CDR1 is SNHLY and CDR2 is FYNNEI in the germline V gene. This chain's CDR3 is CASTKDREVNRGKLFF. The DNA of the CDR3 is TGTGCCAGCACCAAGGACAGGGAGGTGAATAGGGGGAAACTGTTTTTT.

V is TRBV7-3 and J is TRBJ2-2; D call uncertain. Germline-derived CDR1 and CDR2 are SGHTA and FQGTGA. The CDR3 runs to 13 residues. V dropped 6 bases and J dropped 2 bases, with 7 bases sitting between them. The CDR3 sequence: CASSPKNTGELFF. CDR3 DNA sequence: TGTGCCAGCAGTCCTAAAAACACCGGGGAGCTGTTTTTT.

The chain employs TRBV11-2 and TRBJ2-5; TRBD2 might be the D (5 bases). This CDR3 spans 15 amino acids. Germline loops: CDR1 SGHAT, CDR2 FQNNGV. Trimming removed 2 bases at V and 5 bases at J, with 15 bases between. DNA for the CDR3: TGTGCCAGCAGCTTATACGGCGAGGGTGTCGAGACCCAGTACTTC. Amino acid sequence: CASSLYGEGVETQYF.

The chain is built from TRBV6-5 and TRBJ2-5; TRBD2 matches at 8 bases. The V gene's germline CDR1 is MNHEY and CDR2 SVGAGI. The CDR3 has 14 amino acids. Germline trimming cut 0 bases from V and 11 bases from J; bases unmatched to any gene: 8. In DNA form, the CDR3 reads TGTGCCAGCAGTTACTCTAGCGGGAATTACGGGCAGTACTTC. As protein: CASSYSSGNYGQYF.

The rearrangement joins TRBV28 to TRBJ2-7; TRBD1 is a possible D gene (6 bases). Trimming stripped 6 bases from V and 2 bases from J, with 14 bases between. CDR3 length equals 14 residues. Per germline, CDR1 MDHEN and CDR2 SYDVKM. The CDR3 reads CASRATGITYEQYF. CDR3 coding DNA: TGTGCCAGCAGGGCTACAGGGATCACCTACGAGCAGTACTTC.

V gene TRBV10-2 combines with J gene TRBJ1-1; the D gene is possibly TRBD1 (5 bases). In germline, CDR1 is WSHSY, CDR2 SAAADI. The CDR3 covers 13 residues. V lost 10 bases and J 4 bases, leaving 16 bases between the germline ends. The CDR3 loop is CATNAGGSTEAFF. As DNA, the CDR3 is TGCGCCACCAATGCGGGGGGTAGCACTGAAGCTTTCTTT.

This clone was counted a few times. The genes are TRBV2 and TRBJ2-1; 7 nucleotides align to TRBD2. The germline V gene encodes CDR1 SNHLY and CDR2 FYNNEI. V lost 1 base to trimming and J lost 4 bases; unmatched junction nucleotides: 7. The length of the CDR3 is 16 residues. Here the CDR3 reads CASSEVRLAVYNEQFF. The CDR3 nucleotides read TGTGCCAGCAGTGAAGTTCGTCTAGCGGTTTACAATGAGCAGTTCTTC.

The chain recombines TRBV7-8 with TRBJ1-1, with 10 bases that match TRBD1. The CDR3 sequence is 17 residues long. Germline CDR1 and CDR2: SGHVS and FQNEAQ. Unmatched junction bases numbered 9, after V lost 0 bases and J lost 5 bases. The CDR3 loop is CASSLARGTGAKTEAFF. The DNA of the CDR3 is TGTGCCAGCAGCTTAGCGAGAGGGACAGGGGCCAAGACTGAAGCTTTCTTT.

The chain employs TRBV27 and TRBJ2-1; 12 nucleotides line up with TRBD2. Looked up from germline, CDR1 is MNHEY and CDR2 is SMNVEV (reference sequence). This CDR3 has 14 amino acids. J lost 5 bases, V lost 7 bases, and 3 bases had no gene match. CDR3 coding DNA: TGTGCCAGCAATCTAGCGGGAGGGAACAATGAGCAGTTCTTC. It translates to CASNLAGGNNEQFF.

This chain uses TRBV27 with TRBJ1-1, with D possibly being TRBD1 (6 bases). Germline CDR1 MNHEY, CDR2 SMNVEV (reference sequence). V was clipped by 3 bases and J by 1 base, with 12 bases between them. This CDR3 spans 15 amino acids. This CDR3 is CASSLSGGGNTEAFF. DNA of the CDR3: TGTGCCAGCAGTTTGTCCGGGGGCGGGAACACTGAAGCTTTCTTT.

The chain employs TRBV27 and TRBJ2-7; D is uncertain. There are 10 residues in the CDR3. In germline, CDR1 is MNHEY, CDR2 SMNVEV (reference sequence). Trimming cost V 8 bases and J 3 bases, with 5 bases left between them. The CDR3: CASAFYEQYF. In DNA form, the CDR3 reads TGTGCCAGCGCCTTCTACGAGCAGTACTTC.

The V and J genes are TRBV28 and TRBJ2-2, with D tentatively TRBD2 (5 bases). This CDR3 comprises 15 residues. Germline values: CDR1 MDHEN, CDR2 SYDVKM. Trimming shortened V by 6 bases and J by 6 bases, and 17 bases separated the two germline ends. CDR3: CASRSDSPLPGELFF. The CDR3 DNA reads TGTGCCAGCAGGTCGGACTCACCCCTGCCCGGGGAGCTGTTTTTT.

The CDR3 nucleotides read TGTGCCAGCAGTGAAGAGGGGGGGAGGCCCCTGGGGGAAAAACTGTTTTTT. This codes for CASSEEGGRPLGEKLFF. The chain carries TRBV6-1 and TRBJ1-4; the D gene is possibly TRBD1 (6 bases). V was shortened by 1 base and J by 8 bases, with 20 bases between the two germline ends. The CDR3 runs 17 residues. Per the germline V gene, CDR1 is MNHNS and CDR2 is SASEGT.

The CDR3 DNA sequence: TGTGCCAGCAGCCCTACTGGCGGTTCGGAGTTCAACGAGCAGTACTTC. Encoded protein: CASSPTGGSEFNEQYF. This rearrangement joins TRBV9 to TRBJ2-7; no definite D call. The CDR3 runs to 16 residues. V was cut by 4 bases and J by 5 bases, with 22 bases left in between. CDR1 SGDLS and CDR2 YYNGEE come from the germline V gene.

The rearrangement joins TRBV7-9 to TRBJ1-5, with 7 bases that match TRBD1. The germline V gene has CDR1 SEHNR and CDR2 FQNEAQ (reference sequence). The CDR3 runs to 19 residues. V shed 3 bases, J shed 0 bases, and the junction held 14 bases outside the gene matches. The CDR3, as DNA: TGTGCCAGCAGCTTGGGGGACAGCGGTACGCTATATAGCAATCAGCCCCAGCATTTT. Translated: CASSLGDSGTLYSNQPQHF. Drawing the rest from reference TRBV7-9 and TRBJ1-5, the complete variable domain is DTGVSQNPRHKITKRGQNVTFRCDPISEHNRLYWYRQTLGQGPEFLTYFQNEAQLEKSRLLSDRFSAERPKGSFSTLEIQRTEQGDSAMYLCASSLGDSGTLYSNQPQHFGDGTRLSIL.

The chain uses TRBV29-1 and TRBJ2-7; D possibly matches TRBD1 or TRBD2 (5 bases each). The length of the CDR3 is 12 residues. The germline V gene has CDR1 SQVTM and CDR2 ANQGSEA. V was pared by 7 bases and J by 2 bases, with 12 bases between. The CDR3 nucleotides are TGCAGCGCCCGGGGACGGGCCTACGAGCAGTACTTC. As protein: CSARGRAYEQYF.

This chain connects TRBV6-5 to TRBJ2-5; D might be TRBD1 (5 bases). Trimming took off 8 bases at V and 5 bases at J, with 12 bases between the two ends. This CDR3 comprises 12 residues. CDR1 and CDR2 (germline): MNHEY, SVGAGI. For the CDR3, the DNA is TGTGCCAGCGGCAGGGATGACGAGACCCAGTACTTC. It specifies CASGRDDETQYF.